This T cell receptor (beta chain) derives from a study of blood T cells in healthy people across ages. Whole-study results and caveats: Diversity figures derived from one million T cells were judged to underestimate the true value. Age advanced and TCR beta diversity per million T cells fell, roughly linearly. Higher diversity and more naive CD4+ cells were features of long-lived donors, compared to aged donors. Reliance upon unsorted PBMCs precluded definitive naive versus antigen-experienced comparison.

For the second PCR, which ran for about 7 to 11 cycles, a sample-barcoded 5' primer and a J-beta primer mix were used. A single record per CDR3 protein comes from TCRdb applying MiXCR to the 5' RACE reads. This sample yields some 710,000 distinct CDR3 sequences, of which about 45% are seen a single time; over 15% belongs to the top ten. The CDR3 consists of 16 residues. Trimming left V 1 base short and J 3 bases short, with 16 bases between. Germline CDR1 SGHVS, CDR2 FNYEAQ. With respect to this clonotype: The antigen is undetermined.

Sequencing used blood. The chain couples TRBV7-6 to TRBJ2-7; D unclear. The sequence was collected from a man older than 75 in good health. CDR3: CASSLGSPERNYEQYF. In DNA form, the CDR3 reads TGTGCCAGCAGCTTAGGGTCGCCTGAGAGGAACTACGAGCAGTACTTC.